Sequencing of this T cell receptor beta chain was carried out in a study of blood T cell repertoires in COVID-19 (dated by TCRdb to 2019 to 2021). A note on the overall study: Samples from collaborators originated in the United States, Italy and Spain and spanned both the acute and convalescent phases of COVID-19. Where HLA class I and class II types were available, the types were taken from metadata supplied by the sample provider, not from assay-based typing. The dataset comprised deeply sampled blood TCRbeta repertoires from subjects exposed to, actively infected with, or recovered from COVID-19. The material from the prospective study consisted of cDNA or gDNA derived from T cells, B-cell-depleted T cells, or PBMCs. A de-identified subject ID, COVID-19 status, age in years and sex were almost always included in the sample metadata. The repertoires were released in a freely available public database intended as a resource for research on the immune response to SARS-CoV-2. The samples were drawn from the first 160 participants of the ongoing ImmuneRACE study and from some 1,300 subjects provided by 6 global collaborators. The investigation overall reported the following: The amount of clinical and demographic metadata varied by source and participant and was provided uncurated.

Whole blood was collected in K2EDTA tubes by collaborating institutions according to the institutions' own protocols. For TCRbeta analysis, collaborators shipped samples as frozen whole blood, isolated PBMCs, or DNA extracted from either of those sample types. TCRbeta CDR3 regions were amplified from genomic DNA using the immunoSEQ Assay, a bias-controlled multiplex PCR. From the authors' description of their analysis: Nucleated cell counts per sample were estimated from amplification of reference gene primers within the assay. To quantify the absolute abundance of each unique TCRbeta CDR3 rearrangement, sequence reads were collapsed and filtered. For each sample, productive Simpson clonality was calculated as the square root of Simpson's diversity index across productive rearrangements. As stored in TCRdb, this immuneACCESS dataset retains in-frame rearrangements with V and J assigned. A fraction of the clones does not appear; measured against another copy, unresolved V genes explain less than half of the discrepancy, and the remainder lacks a known reason. Clone size and V and J calls were adopted from that table, with D and trimming inferred from the DNA. The sample table lists some 260,000 clones, roughly 90% of them with a count of one. The ten biggest clones cover around 0.78% of the sample.

Trimming removed 2 bases from V and 2 bases from J, leaving 10 bases between the germline ends. Measured from the cysteine to the phenylalanine, the CDR3 is 14 residues long. The CDR3 DNA has 42 bases and is translated from base 1. According to the germline V gene (reference sequence), CDR1 reads WNHNN and CDR2 reads SYGVQD. Comment on this clone: Its recognized antigen is unknown. Base qualities are missing; no much larger clone stands one base away.

Here the chain combines TRBV10-1 and TRBJ2-7; the D segment could be TRBD2, given 6 matching bases. This sequence originates from a woman aged 25 to 45 with acute or convalescent COVID-19. Sequencing was carried out using peripheral blood. CDR3 loop: CASSEGSGPYEQYF. The nucleotide sequence reads as follows: TGCGCCAGCAGTGAGGGTAGCGGACCCTACGAGCAGTACTTC.